One and the same sample provided the 5 T cell receptor beta chains below, sequenced in a study of blood T cell repertoires in COVID-19. Only in-frame clones appear in the TCRdb table, and some are missing; sequencing was by immunoSEQ multiplex PCR. The data contain approximately 260,000 clones, around 86% of them singletons. Material for sequencing was peripheral blood. The receptors stem from a woman in her fifties or sixties with active or convalescent COVID-19.

The chain joins TRBV3-1 (or the pseudogene TRBV3-2) to TRBJ1-2, with 12 bases aligning to TRBD1. This CDR3 spans 17 amino acids. The ends lost 6 bases at V and 5 bases at J; junction bases unmatched: 13. Looked up from germline, CDR1 is LGHDT and CDR2 is YNNKEL (reference sequence). This CDR3 is CASSPLGDRGHRYGYTF. CDR3 nucleotide sequence: TGTGCCAGCAGTCCCCTAGGGGACAGGGGGCACCGGTATGGCTACACCTTC.

This clone has a single count. The rearrangement uses TRBV27 and TRBJ1-2, with D unclear. Between the trimmed V and J ends, which lost 3 bases and 6 bases, there was a span of 11 bases. Germline CDR1 reads MNHEY; CDR2 reads SMNVEV (reference sequence). This CDR3 region has 13 residues. DNA of the CDR3: TGTGCCAGCAGTTTCTCCGGGAAACATGGCTACACCTTC. It codes for CASSFSGKHGYTF.

This clone was counted once. The rearrangement links TRBV7-2 to TRBJ1-2; 7 bases match TRBD1. Unmatched junction bases numbered 9, after V lost 4 bases and J lost 4 bases. This CDR3 has 15 residues. Germline CDR1 and CDR2: SGHTA and FQGNSA. The DNA for the CDR3 is TGTGCCAGCAGCTCCAGACAGGGACCCACCTATGGCTACACCTTC. This translates into CASSSRQGPTYGYTF.

This chain links TRBV18 with TRBJ2-1; TRBD2 matches at 10 bases. Looked up from germline, CDR1 is KGHSH and CDR2 is LQKENI. The CDR3 spans 18 residues. The junction had 8 bases not matched to a gene; V was cut back by 3 bases and J by 0 bases. CDR3 bases: TGTGCCAGCTCACCTCTAGCGGGGGAGTGGAGCTCCTACAATGAGCAGTTCTTC. This translates into CASSPLAGEWSSYNEQFF.

This chain connects TRBV9 to TRBJ1-2, with 7 bases matching TRBD1. From germline, CDR1 is SGDLS and CDR2 YYNGEE. The ends lost 2 bases at V and 0 bases at J; junction bases unmatched: 1. This CDR3 spans 14 amino acids. CDR3 sequence (DNA): TGTGCCAGCAGCGTCCAGGGGGCTAACTATGGCTACACCTTC. This codes for CASSVQGANYGYTF.